This entry is about one T cell receptor (beta chain). Sequencing used immunoSEQ multiplex PCR; TCRdb keeps in-frame clones, though not all of them. Of 270,000 or so clones listed, 84% are singletons. The data originate from a study of blood T cell repertoires in COVID-19. For the study at large: T cells, B-cell-depleted T cells, or PBMCs provided the cDNA or gDNA that served as material.

V was pared by 7 bases and J by 4 bases, with 9 bases of the junction left unmatched. The CDR3 totals 14 residues. Germline CDR1 MNHEY, CDR2 SVGAGI. The chain links TRBV6-5 to TRBJ1-1, with 7 bases matching TRBD1. The specimen was peripheral blood. The source of this sequence is a human donor in a cohort sampled during active COVID-19. Here the CDR3 reads CASTLDRVVTEAFF. DNA for the CDR3: TGTGCCAGCACCCTTGACAGGGTTGTCACTGAAGCTTTCTTT.